The clone carrying this TCR beta chain was seen repeatedly, ten times or more. Its antigen is undetermined. The sample is drawn from a study of T cell repertoires in cytomegalovirus infection. The study's findings and limits: CMV-specific TCR beta clonotypes restricted by HLA-C dominated the ex vivo response. Summed public TCR beta family frequency identified CMV carriers bearing the relevant HLA.

Trimming stripped 3 bases from V and 5 bases from J, with 14 bases between. Germline values: CDR1 DFQATT, CDR2 SNEGSKA (reference sequence). The CDR3 covers 14 residues. TCRdb re-derived calls from the reads in MiXCR, one entry per CDR3 protein. This sample yields 250,000 to 300,000 distinct CDR3 sequences, of which approximately 9.2% are seen a single time; more than 13% belongs to the top ten. V is TRBV20-1 and J is TRBJ1-5, with no clear D. Sequencing was performed on PBMCs. This clonotype was sampled from a human donor in good health (CMV status not recorded). Some clones in this sample may be carry-over from other donors' samples. The CDR3 sequence: CSARESSAHQPQHF. As DNA, the CDR3 is TGCAGTGCTAGGGAGTCAAGCGCACATCAGCCCCAGCATTTT.